One sample yielded the 26 T cell receptor beta chains listed below, sequenced in a study of blood T cell repertoires in COVID-19. Produced via immunoSEQ multiplex PCR; TCRdb's table is partial and in-frame only. The table lists hundreds of thousands of clones, 70% to 90% of them singletons, with approximately 1.3% in the top ten. Material for sequencing was PBMCs or T cells enriched from blood (not recorded which). The receptors originated from a woman aged 18 to 35 who had been exposed to COVID-19.

The J gene is TRBJ1-1, the V gene TRBV3-1 (or the pseudogene TRBV3-2); 9 nucleotides line up with TRBD1. This CDR3 region has 14 residues. CDR1 is LGHDT, CDR2 YNNKEL, per germline (reference sequence). The ends lost 5 bases at V and 1 base at J; junction bases unmatched: 2. CDR3 coding DNA: TGTGCCAGCAGCAGGACAGGGGCGAACACTGAAGCTTTCTTT. Its protein is CASSRTGANTEAFF.

The V gene is TRBV3-1 (or the pseudogene TRBV3-2), the J gene TRBJ2-3; 9 nucleotides match TRBD1. Germline CDR1 LGHDT, CDR2 YNNKEL (reference sequence). CDR3 length: 15 residues. V was clipped by 6 bases and J by 2 bases; unmatched bases: 6. The CDR3 spells CASRGTGLYTDTQYF. In DNA form, the CDR3 reads TGTGCCAGCAGGGGGACAGGGCTCTACACAGATACGCAGTATTTT.

The CDR3 sequence: CASSLGGNTDTQYF. The CDR3 DNA reads TGCGCCAGCAGCTTGGGCGGGAACACAGATACGCAGTATTTT. This rearrangement joins TRBV5-1 to TRBJ2-3, with D possibly being TRBD2 (6 bases). Germline CDR1 is SGHRS and CDR2 is YFSETQ. The V end lost 0 bases, the J end lost 2 bases, and 7 bases lay between the germline ends. The CDR3 totals 14 residues.

The chain is built from TRBV4-1 and TRBJ2-7; 10 positions match TRBD2. Per the germline V gene, CDR1 is MGHRA and CDR2 is YSYEKL. Losses at the gene ends were 0 bases for V and 2 bases for J; bases not matched to a gene: 10. This CDR3 spans 18 amino acids. CDR3 loop: CASSQEGLAGGLPYEQYF. In DNA form, the CDR3 reads TGCGCCAGCAGCCAAGAAGGATTAGCGGGAGGCCTCCCCTACGAGCAGTACTTC.

This clone has just one count. The V gene is TRBV5-1, the J gene TRBJ1-2; 12 bases map to TRBD1. V shed 0 bases, J shed 8 bases, and the junction held 5 bases outside the gene matches. The CDR3 contains 15 residues. Germline CDR1 reads SGHRS; CDR2 reads YFSETQ. This CDR3 reads CASSLAGQGAGGYTF. In DNA form, the CDR3 reads TGCGCCAGCAGCTTGGCGGGACAGGGGGCGGGCGGCTACACCTTC. The entire variable domain, with the rest obtained from reference TRBV5-1 and TRBJ1-2, is as follows: KAGVTQTPRYLIKTRGQQVTLSCSPISGHRSVSWYQQTPGQGLQFLFEYFSETQRNKGNFPGRFSGRQFSNSRSEMNVSTLELGDSALYLCASSLAGQGAGGYTFGSGTRLTVV.

The chain is built from TRBV11-1 and TRBJ1-1, with a weak D call TRBD1 (5 bases). The germline V gene encodes CDR1 SGHAT and CDR2 FQDESV (reference sequence). There are 12 residues in the CDR3. V lost 5 bases and J lost 4, with 8 bases in between. The CDR3 DNA follows: TGTGCCAGCAGCCGGAGGGGCACTGAAGCTTTCTTT. Translation gives CASSRRGTEAFF.

The table lists this clone with a count of one. The gene calls are TRBV7-2 and TRBJ2-2, with no clear D. There are 13 residues in the CDR3. Trimming cost V 5 bases and J 5 bases, with 9 bases left between them. CDR1 SGHTA and CDR2 FQGNSA come from the germline V gene. The CDR3 DNA reads as TGTGCCAGCAGCCTTATCCAGACCGGGGAGCTGTTTTTT. It codes for CASSLIQTGELFF.

This sequence joins TRBV5-5 and TRBJ1-5, with 12 bases lining up with TRBD1. V lost 3 bases and J lost 6; bases outside the gene matches: 4. Germline CDR1 and CDR2: SGHKS and YYEKEE (reference sequence). This CDR3 has 15 residues. CDR3 nucleotide sequence: TGTGCCAGCAGCTGGGACAGGGGGCTGGGTCAGCCCCAGCATTTT. This encodes CASSWDRGLGQPQHF.

V is TRBV25-1 and J is TRBJ1-6; 9 bases are shared with TRBD1. Unmatched junction bases numbered 2, after V lost 4 bases and J lost 7 bases. This CDR3 spans 14 amino acids. Germline CDR1 and CDR2: MGHDK and SYGVNS. As DNA, the CDR3 is TGTGCCAGCAGTGGACAGGGGGAAAATTCACCCCTCCACTTT. Encoded protein: CASSGQGENSPLHF.

About this clone itself: Other nucleotide sequences in the sample specify the same CDR3. The rearrangement uses TRBV12-3 or TRBV12-4 and TRBJ2-2, with D possibly being TRBD2 (5 bases). Trimming cost V 6 bases and J 3 bases, with 5 bases left between them. There are 12 residues in the CDR3. DNA for the CDR3: TGTGCCAGCAGGCGGGACACCGGGGAGCTGTTTTTT. This sequence encodes CASRRDTGELFF.

V is TRBV4-3 and J is TRBJ2-1; 10 nucleotides line up with TRBD1. J lost 7 bases, V lost 0 bases, and 3 bases had no gene match. CDR1 and CDR2 (germline): LGHNA, YSLEER. The CDR3 loop spans 15 amino acids. As DNA, the CDR3 is TGCGCCAGCAGCCAAGAACCGGGACAGGGGAATGAGCAGTTCTTC. As protein: CASSQEPGQGNEQFF.

This chain connects TRBV7-6 to TRBJ2-1; TRBD2 matches 16 bases. Germline lookup yields CDR1 SGHVS and CDR2 FNYEAQ. The V gene end was trimmed by 5 bases and the J gene end by 6 bases; junction bases not matched to a gene: 10. The CDR3 has 18 amino acids. The CDR3 spells CASSPGVGLAGGPNEQFF. The CDR3 DNA reads TGTGCCAGCAGCCCGGGTGTGGGACTAGCGGGAGGGCCCAATGAGCAGTTCTTC. The entire variable domain, with the rest obtained from reference TRBV7-6 and TRBJ2-1, is as follows: GAGVSQSPRYKVTKRGQDVALRCDPISGHVSLYWYRQALGQGPEFLTYFNYEAQQDKSGLPNDRFSAERPEGSISTLTIQRTEQRDSAMYRCASSPGVGLAGGPNEQFFGPGTRLTVL.

The chain recombines TRBV28 with TRBJ1-1; 7 bases line up with TRBD1. Per germline, CDR1 MDHEN and CDR2 SYDVKM. V lost 2 bases to trimming and J lost 1 base; unmatched junction nucleotides: 10. The CDR3 runs to 17 residues. CDR3 sequence (DNA): TGTGCCAGCAGTTTAAACAGGGGCCGCCCTCAGAACACTGAAGCTTTCTTT. It codes for CASSLNRGRPQNTEAFF. Full variable domain (missing parts from reference TRBV28 and TRBJ1-1): DVKVTQSSRYLVKRTGEKVFLECVQDMDHENMFWYRQDPGLGLRLIYFSYDVKMKEKGDIPEGYSVSREKKERFSLILESASTNQTSMYLCASSLNRGRPQNTEAFFGQGTRLTVV.

Concerning this clone: Other DNA sequences in this sample translate to the same CDR3. The chain recombines TRBV18 with TRBJ1-5; D might be TRBD1 (5 bases). The V end was cut by 1 base, the J end by 2 bases, with 9 bases between. The length of the CDR3 is 15 residues. Germline V gene sequence: CDR1 KGHSH, CDR2 LQKENI. This chain's CDR3 is CASSPRGGGNQPQHF. The DNA of the CDR3 is TGTGCCAGCTCACCACGGGGGGGAGGCAATCAGCCCCAGCATTTT.

The V call is TRBV6-2 or TRBV6-3, the J call TRBJ1-6, with D possibly matching TRBD1 (5 bases). Trimming pared 0 bases from V and 8 bases from J, leaving 11 bases between. Germline CDR1 is MNHEY and CDR2 is SVGEGT. This CDR3 spans 15 amino acids. CDR3 sequence reads: CASSYSFGADSPLHF. The CDR3 DNA is TGTGCCAGCAGTTACTCGTTTGGGGCAGATTCACCCCTCCACTTT.

The V and J genes are TRBV4-2 and TRBJ1-5, with D hard to call. Germline CDR1 LGHNA, CDR2 YNFKEQ. V gave up 0 bases and J gave up 7 bases, with 7 bases separating them. The CDR3 loop spans 13 amino acids. The CDR3 is CASSQDSYQPQHF. CDR3 bases: TGTGCCAGCAGCCAAGACAGTTACCAGCCCCAGCATTTT.

This clone was found once. An end of the junction does not agree with germline; a read error may underlie this. This rearrangement joins TRBV7-7 to TRBJ1-6, with a possible D match to TRBD1 (5 bases). Germline loops: CDR1 SSHAT, CDR2 FNYEAQ (reference sequence). The CDR3 is 17 residues long. The CDR3 region has the DNA TGTGCTAGCAGCCCAAAAGGTCTGGGGGGGGATTATTCACCCCTCCACTTT. Residues: CASSPKGLGGDYSPLHF.

The table lists this clone with a count of one. The chain uses TRBV29-1 and TRBJ2-7; no firm D call. The CDR3 sequence is 11 residues long. Germline V gene sequence: CDR1 SQVTM, CDR2 ANQGSEA. Trimming shortened V by 0 bases and J by 6 bases, and 6 bases separated the two germline ends. In nucleotides, the CDR3 is TGCAGCGTTGAAGATACTACCGAGCAGTACTTC. This gives the protein CSVEDTTEQYF.

J is TRBJ2-2 and V is TRBV7-2; D may be TRBD1 (5 bases). CDR1 is SGHTA and CDR2 is FQGNSA in the germline V gene. V dropped 2 bases and J dropped 4 bases, with 11 bases sitting between them. The CDR3 has 15 residues. The CDR3 sequence is CASSLRLRGTGELFF. The CDR3 DNA sequence: TGTGCCAGCAGCTTACGGTTAAGGGGCACCGGGGAGCTGTTTTTT.

The V and J genes are TRBV7-2 and TRBJ2-1; 11 nucleotides align to TRBD2. Trimming removed 1 base from V and 8 bases from J; junction bases left unmatched: 7. The CDR3 is made up of 16 amino acids. Germline CDR1 SGHTA, CDR2 FQGNSA. The CDR3 here is CASSLVPSGGIYEQFF. CDR3 sequence (DNA): TGTGCCAGCAGCTTAGTCCCTAGCGGGGGGATCTATGAGCAGTTCTTC.

The rearrangement links TRBV6-5 to TRBJ2-3, with D hard to call. With 6 bases removed from V and 0 bases from J, the gap between germline ends came to 7 bases. CDR3 size: 13 residues. Germline CDR1 and CDR2: MNHEY and SVGAGI. CDR3 nucleotides: TGTGCCAGCAGGAGCCTAAGCACAGATACGCAGTATTTT. Translating gives CASRSLSTDTQYF.

The J gene is TRBJ1-2, the V gene TRBV11-2, with D uncertain. V gave up 1 base and J gave up 4 bases, with 10 bases separating them. CDR1 is SGHAT and CDR2 is FQNNGV in the germline V gene. There are 14 residues in the CDR3. The CDR3 DNA sequence: TGTGCCAGCAGCTTAGGTCCGGGAACCTATGGCTACACCTTC. This sequence encodes CASSLGPGTYGYTF. The complete variable domain, with remaining parts taken from reference TRBV11-2 and TRBJ1-2, reads EAGVAQSPRYKIIEKRQSVAFWCNPISGHATLYWYQQILGQGPKLLIQFQNNGVVDDSQLPKDRFSAERLKGVDSTLKIQPAKLEDSAVYLCASSLGPGTYGYTFGSGTRLTVV.

V is TRBV7-3 and J is TRBJ2-7; D perhaps matches TRBD1 (6 bases). Germline V gene lookup returns CDR1 SGHTA and CDR2 FQGTGA. Trimming cost V 5 bases and J 0 bases, with 17 bases left between them. This CDR3 is 16 amino acids long. The CDR3 protein is CASSLSGTSSSYEQYF. The CDR3 DNA reads as TGTGCCAGCAGCCTATCCGGGACATCTAGCTCCTACGAGCAGTACTTC.

This clone turned up a few times. CDR3 sequence: CASSIPGQGAGQPQHF. CDR3 DNA: TGTGCCAGTAGTATTCCGGGACAGGGGGCGGGTCAGCCCCAGCATTTT. This chain links TRBV19 with TRBJ1-5; 12 positions agree with TRBD1. After removal of 3 bases from V and 6 bases from J, the junction contained 6 bases not matched to a gene. Germline CDR1 is LNHDA and CDR2 is SQIVND (reference sequence). The CDR3 totals 16 residues. Full variable domain (rest looked up from reference TRBV19 and TRBJ1-5): DGGITQSPKYLFRKEGQNVTLSCEQNLNHDAMYWYRQDPGQGLRLIYYSQIVNDFQKGDIAEGYSVSREKKESFPLTVTSAQKNPTAFYLCASSIPGQGAGQPQHFGDGTRLSIL.

The chain couples TRBV6-5 to TRBJ1-3, with D maybe TRBD1 (5 bases). V was shortened by 10 bases and J by 0 bases, with 16 bases between the two germline ends. The CDR3 runs to 15 residues. The V gene's germline CDR1 is MNHEY and CDR2 SVGAGI. The CDR3, as DNA: TGTGCCACCTCCCCGGGACTTAGCTCTGGAAACACCATATATTTT. Amino acid sequence: CATSPGLSSGNTIYF.

The chain links TRBV7-2 to TRBJ1-4; no reliable D call. V was cut by 0 bases and J by 5 bases, with 10 bases left in between. Germline assignment: CDR1 SGHTA and CDR2 FQGNSA. The CDR3 loop spans 15 amino acids. The CDR3 DNA is TGTGCCAGCAGCTTAGCCCTTGGGAGCAATGAAAAACTGTTTTTT. Residues: CASSLALGSNEKLFF. The full variable domain, completed using reference TRBV7-2 and TRBJ1-4, is GAGVSQSPSNKVTEKGKDVELRCDPISGHTALYWYRQSLGQGLEFLIYFQGNSAPDKSGLPSDRFSAERTGGSVSTLTIQRTQQEDSAVYLCASSLALGSNEKLFFGSGTQLSVL.